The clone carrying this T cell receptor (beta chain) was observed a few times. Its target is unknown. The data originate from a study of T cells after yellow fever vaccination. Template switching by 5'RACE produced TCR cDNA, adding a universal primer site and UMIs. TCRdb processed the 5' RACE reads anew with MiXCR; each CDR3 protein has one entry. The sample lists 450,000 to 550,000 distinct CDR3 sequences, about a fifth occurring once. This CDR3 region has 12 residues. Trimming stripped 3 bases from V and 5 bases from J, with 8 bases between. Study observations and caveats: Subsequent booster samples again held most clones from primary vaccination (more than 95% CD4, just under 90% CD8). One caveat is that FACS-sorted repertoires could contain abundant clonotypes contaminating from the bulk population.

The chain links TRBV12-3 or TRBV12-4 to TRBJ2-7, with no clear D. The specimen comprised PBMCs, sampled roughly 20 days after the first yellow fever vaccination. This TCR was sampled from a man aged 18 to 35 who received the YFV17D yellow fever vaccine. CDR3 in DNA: TGTGCCAGCAGTTTCTATCCCAACGAGCAGTACTTC. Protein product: CASSFYPNEQYF.